This TCR beta chain was sequenced in a study of regulatory T cells in long-lasting Graves disease. J lost 5 bases, V lost 4 bases, and 4 bases had no gene match. Germline CDR1 and CDR2: GTSNPN and SVGIG (reference sequence). The CDR3 has 13 residues. Time point given: newly diagnosed GD, antithyroid drugs for less than 3 months. Extracted RNA from PBMCs served as the source of the TCR library. TCR beta libraries were built with iRepertoire HTBI primers and Arm-PCR of CDR3 regions. One entry per CDR3 protein results from TCRdb running MiXCR on the multiplex PCR reads. The repertoire holds 580,000 or so distinct CDR3 sequences, with about 16% as singletons. This clonotype was detected a few times. These same records also appear under a second study, on T cells in Graves' hyperthyroidism and ophthalmopathy.

The J gene is TRBJ2-2, the V gene TRBV30; 7 bases map to TRBD1. The TCR originated in a man aged 18 to 35 with Graves disease. The specimen comprised peripheral blood mononuclear cells (PBMCs), sampled at new diagnosis, from a patient treated with antithyroid drugs. The CDR3, as DNA: TGTGCCTGGACGCAGGGGGTAACCGGGGAGCTGTTTTTT. It encodes CAWTQGVTGELFF.